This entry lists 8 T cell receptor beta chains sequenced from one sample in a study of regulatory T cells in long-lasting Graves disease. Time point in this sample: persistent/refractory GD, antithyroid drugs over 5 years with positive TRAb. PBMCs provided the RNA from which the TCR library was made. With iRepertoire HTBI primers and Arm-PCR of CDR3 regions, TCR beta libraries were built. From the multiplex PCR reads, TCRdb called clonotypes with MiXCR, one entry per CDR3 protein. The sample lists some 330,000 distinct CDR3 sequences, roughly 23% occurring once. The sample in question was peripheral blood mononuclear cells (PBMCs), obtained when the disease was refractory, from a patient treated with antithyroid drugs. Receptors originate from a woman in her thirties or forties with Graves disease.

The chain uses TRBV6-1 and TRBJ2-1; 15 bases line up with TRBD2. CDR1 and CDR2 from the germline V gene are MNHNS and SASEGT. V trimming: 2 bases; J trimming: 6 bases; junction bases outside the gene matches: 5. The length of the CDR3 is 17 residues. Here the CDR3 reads CASSERSGLAGGNEQFF. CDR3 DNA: TGTGCCAGCAGTGAACGCTCGGGACTAGCGGGAGGCAATGAGCAGTTCTTC.

The CDR3 reads CSAMGQTYEQYF. In DNA form, the CDR3 reads TGCAGTGCTATGGGACAGACCTACGAGCAGTACTTC. This rearrangement joins TRBV20-1 to TRBJ2-7; 7 bases are shared with TRBD1. Trimming at V came to 4 bases and at J to 2 bases, leaving 2 bases not matched to a gene. CDR3 length: 12 amino acids. Germline CDR1 DFQATT, CDR2 SNEGSKA (reference sequence).

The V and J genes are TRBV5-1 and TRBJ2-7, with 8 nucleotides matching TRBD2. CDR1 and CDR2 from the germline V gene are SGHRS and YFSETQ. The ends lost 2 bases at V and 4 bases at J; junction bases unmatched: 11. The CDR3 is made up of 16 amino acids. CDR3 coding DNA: TGCGCCAGCAGCTTTCGTATGAGCGGGAGTATGTACGAGCAGTACTTC. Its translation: CASSFRMSGSMYEQYF.

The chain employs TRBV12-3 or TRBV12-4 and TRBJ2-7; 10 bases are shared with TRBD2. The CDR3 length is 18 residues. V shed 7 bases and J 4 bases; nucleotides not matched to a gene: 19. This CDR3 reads CASTLGASGRSVWYEQYF. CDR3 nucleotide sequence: TGTGCCAGCACCCTAGGGGCTAGCGGGAGATCTGTGTGGTACGAGCAGTACTTC.

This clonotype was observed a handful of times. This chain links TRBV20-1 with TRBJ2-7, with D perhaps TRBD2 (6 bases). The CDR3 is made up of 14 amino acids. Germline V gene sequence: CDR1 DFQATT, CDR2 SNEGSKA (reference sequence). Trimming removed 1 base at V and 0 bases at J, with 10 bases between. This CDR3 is CSARGLANSYEQYF. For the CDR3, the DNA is TGCAGTGCTAGAGGCCTAGCGAACTCCTACGAGCAGTACTTC.

The CDR3 is CSVEANGETQYF. CDR3 bases: TGCAGCGTTGAGGCGAATGGGGAGACCCAGTACTTC. The gene calls are TRBV29-1 and TRBJ2-5; no reliable D call. The CDR3 length is 12 residues. Germline-derived CDR1 and CDR2 are SQVTM and ANQGSEA. Trimming took 3 bases from V and 5 from J, leaving 10 bases between them.

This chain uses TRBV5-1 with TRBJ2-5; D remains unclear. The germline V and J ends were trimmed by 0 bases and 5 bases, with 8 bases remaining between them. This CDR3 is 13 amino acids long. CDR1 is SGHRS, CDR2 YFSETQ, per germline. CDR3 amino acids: CASSLETWETQYF. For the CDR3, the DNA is TGCGCCAGCAGCTTGGAGACTTGGGAGACCCAGTACTTC.

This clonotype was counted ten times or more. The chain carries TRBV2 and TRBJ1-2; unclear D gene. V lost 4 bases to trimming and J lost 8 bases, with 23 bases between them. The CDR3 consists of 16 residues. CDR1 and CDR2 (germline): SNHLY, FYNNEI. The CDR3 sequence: CASSGMTDNGLWGYTF. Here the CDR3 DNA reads TGTGCCAGCAGTGGGATGACGGATAACGGATTGTGGGGCTACACCTTC.